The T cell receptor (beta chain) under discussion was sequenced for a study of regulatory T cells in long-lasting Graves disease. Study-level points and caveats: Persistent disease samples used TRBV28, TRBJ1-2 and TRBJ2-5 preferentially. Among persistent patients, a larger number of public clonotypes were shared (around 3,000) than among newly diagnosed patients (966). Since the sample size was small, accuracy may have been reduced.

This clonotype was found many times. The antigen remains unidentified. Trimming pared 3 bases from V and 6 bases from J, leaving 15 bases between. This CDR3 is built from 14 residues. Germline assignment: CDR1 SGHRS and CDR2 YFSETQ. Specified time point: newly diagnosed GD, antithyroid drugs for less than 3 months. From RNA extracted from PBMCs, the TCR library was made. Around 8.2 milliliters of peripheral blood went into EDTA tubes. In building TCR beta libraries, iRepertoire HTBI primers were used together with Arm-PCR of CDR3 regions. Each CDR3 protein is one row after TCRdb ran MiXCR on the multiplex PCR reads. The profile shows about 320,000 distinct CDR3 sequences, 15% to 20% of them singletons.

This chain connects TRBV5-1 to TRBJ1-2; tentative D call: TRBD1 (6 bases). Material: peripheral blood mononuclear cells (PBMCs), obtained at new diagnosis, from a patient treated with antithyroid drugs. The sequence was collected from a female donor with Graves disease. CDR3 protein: CASSWNTGSDGYTF. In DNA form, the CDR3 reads TGCGCCAGCAGCTGGAATACAGGGTCGGATGGCTACACCTTC. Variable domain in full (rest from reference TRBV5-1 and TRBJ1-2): KAGVTQTPRYLIKTRGQQVTLSCSPISGHRSVSWYQQTPGQGLQFLFEYFSETQRNKGNFPGRFSGRQFSNSRSEMNVSTLELGDSALYLCASSWNTGSDGYTFGSGTRLTVV.